The next 11 T cell receptor beta chains were all read from a single sample in a study of spatial heterogeneity in lung cancer. Notes on the study in general: The study found that expanded intratumoral alpha and beta TCR counts tracked tumor mutation counts.

Time point of the sample: sample taken at primary tumor resection. These receptors are not linked to any known antigen. TCRdb fed the 5' RACE reads into MiXCR, producing one record per CDR3 protein. The sample yields around 95,000 distinct CDR3 sequences, around 4.8% seen once. The material was lung tumor tissue, obtained at surgery. All receptors derive from a male donor with early-stage non-small cell lung cancer.

In its sample, this clonotype was seen many times. This chain connects TRBV9 to TRBJ2-3; 12 nucleotides align to TRBD2. CDR3 length equals 15 residues. Germline V lookup: CDR1 SGDLS, CDR2 YYNGEE. Trimming at V came to 6 bases and at J to 6 bases, leaving 8 bases not matched to a gene. CDR3 coding DNA: TGTGCCAGCACTTCTAGCGGGAGGGCCAGTGATACGCAGTATTTT. This codes for CASTSSGRASDTQYF.

There are many counts of this clonotype. This chain links TRBV6-1 with TRBJ2-1; no clear D gene. The CDR3 totals 12 residues. Germline CDR1 reads MNHNS; CDR2 reads SASEGT. Trimming shortened V by 8 bases and J by 7 bases, and 12 bases separated the two germline ends. CDR3 loop: CASGLNWNEQFF. The CDR3 DNA sequence: TGTGCCAGCGGTTTAAATTGGAATGAGCAGTTCTTC.

The chain links TRBV4-2 to TRBJ2-1; D unresolved. The V gene's germline CDR1 is LGHNA and CDR2 YNFKEQ. The V end lost 1 base, the J end lost 7 bases, and 14 bases lay between the germline ends. The CDR3 extends over 15 amino acids. The CDR3 DNA follows: TGTGCCAGCAGCCAAGGCGAGGTGGGTGTGAATGAGCAGTTCTTC. Its translation is CASSQGEVGVNEQFF.

This clonotype was detected ten times or more. This rearrangement joins TRBV3-1 to TRBJ1-5; 8 positions match TRBD1. Germline V CDR1 and CDR2: LGHDT, YNNKEL (reference sequence). V lost 8 bases, J lost 4 bases, and 4 bases stayed unmatched. The CDR3 contains 13 residues. The CDR3 sequence is CASSRDRNQPQHF. The CDR3 DNA is TGTGCCAGCTCAAGGGACAGGAATCAGCCCCAGCATTTT.

The V and J genes are TRBV28 and TRBJ2-3; 12 bases line up with TRBD2. J was trimmed by 5 bases and V by 2 bases; bases with no gene match: 8. This CDR3 contains 17 residues. Germline V lookup: CDR1 MDHEN, CDR2 SYDVKM. The chain's CDR3 is CASSLLGLAGGGDTQYF. The DNA of the CDR3 is TGTGCCAGCAGTTTACTGGGGCTAGCGGGAGGGGGAGATACGCAGTATTTT.

This clonotype was recorded many times. The CDR3 is CASSARGSTYNEQFF. The DNA of the CDR3 is TGTGCCAGCAGCGCCCGCGGGAGCACCTACAATGAGCAGTTCTTC. The rearrangement joins TRBV9 to TRBJ2-1; 7 bases are shared with TRBD2. Looked up from germline, CDR1 is SGDLS and CDR2 is YYNGEE. The CDR3 runs to 15 residues. V lost 3 bases to trimming and J lost 2 bases; unmatched junction nucleotides: 5.

This clonotype was seen ten or more times. The V call is TRBV9, the J call TRBJ2-2, with D unclear. Trimming removed 0 bases from V and 1 base from J, with 7 bases in between. Per the germline V gene, CDR1 is SGDLS and CDR2 is YYNGEE. The CDR3 covers 15 residues. The CDR3 spells CASSVGAQNTGELFF. The CDR3, as DNA: TGTGCCAGCAGCGTAGGTGCCCAGAACACCGGGGAGCTGTTTTTT. The full variable domain, its missing parts supplied by reference TRBV9 and TRBJ2-2, is DSGVTQTPKHLITATGQRVTLRCSPRSGDLSVYWYQQSLDQGLQFLIQYYNGEERAKGNILERFSAQQFPDLHSELNLSSLELGDSALYFCASSVGAQNTGELFFGEGSRLTVL.

This clonotype was observed many times. The chain combines TRBV6-1 with TRBJ1-5; a possible D gene is TRBD1 (5 bases). The CDR3 contains 16 residues. Per the germline V gene, CDR1 is MNHNS and CDR2 is SASEGT. V lost 6 bases to trimming and J lost 3 bases, with 18 bases between them. This CDR3 reads CASSVVPGPNNQPQHF. The CDR3 DNA is TGTGCCAGCAGCGTTGTCCCGGGACCAAACAATCAGCCCCAGCATTTT.

This clonotype was picked up many times. The chain is built from TRBV9 and TRBJ1-6, with D possibly being TRBD1 (5 bases). This CDR3 has 16 amino acids. V shed 0 bases and J shed 7 bases, with 14 bases lying between them. Germline V gene data show CDR1 as SGDLS and CDR2 as YYNGEE. This CDR3 reads CASSVGREWGNSPLHF. In DNA, the CDR3 is TGTGCCAGCAGCGTAGGGCGAGAATGGGGGAATTCACCCCTCCACTTT.

At least ten counts were recorded for this clonotype. The chain carries TRBV5-1 and TRBJ1-1, with 9 bases lining up with TRBD1. Per germline, CDR1 SGHRS and CDR2 YFSETQ. This CDR3 has 16 residues. V trimming: 5 bases; J trimming: 1 base; junction bases outside the gene matches: 9. CDR3 bases: TGCGCCAGCAGGTATGAAACAGGGGGCCCGAACACTGAAGCTTTCTTT. Protein: CASRYETGGPNTEAFF.

This clonotype was seen many times. The chain carries TRBV6-2 or TRBV6-3 and TRBJ1-2, with a weak D call TRBD1 (5 bases). This CDR3 contains 13 residues. CDR1 MNHEY and CDR2 SVGEGT come from the germline V gene. The V gene lost 6 bases and the J gene lost 4 bases, with 12 bases spanning the gap. The CDR3 protein is CASRPTGGYGYTF. CDR3 sequence (DNA): TGTGCCAGCAGGCCTACAGGTGGCTATGGCTACACCTTC.